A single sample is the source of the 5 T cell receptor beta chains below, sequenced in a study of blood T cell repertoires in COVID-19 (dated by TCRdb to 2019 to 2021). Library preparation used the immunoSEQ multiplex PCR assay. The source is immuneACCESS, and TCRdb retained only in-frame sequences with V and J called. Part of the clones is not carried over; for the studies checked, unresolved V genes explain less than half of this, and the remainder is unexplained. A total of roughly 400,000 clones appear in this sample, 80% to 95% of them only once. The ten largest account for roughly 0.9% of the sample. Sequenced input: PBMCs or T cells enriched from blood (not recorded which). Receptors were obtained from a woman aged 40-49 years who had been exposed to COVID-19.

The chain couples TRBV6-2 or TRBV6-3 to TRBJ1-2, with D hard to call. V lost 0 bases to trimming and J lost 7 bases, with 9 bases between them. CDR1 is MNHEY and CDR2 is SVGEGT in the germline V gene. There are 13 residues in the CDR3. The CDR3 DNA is TGTGCCAGCAGTTACTCGCCGGGTGGTGGCTACACCTTC. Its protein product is CASSYSPGGGYTF.

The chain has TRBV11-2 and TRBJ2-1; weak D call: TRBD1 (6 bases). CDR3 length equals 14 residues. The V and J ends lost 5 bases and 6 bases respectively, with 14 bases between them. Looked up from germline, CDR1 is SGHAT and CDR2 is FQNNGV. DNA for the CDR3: TGTGCCAGCAGCCCCAACAGGGCGGTCAATGAGCAGTTCTTC. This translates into CASSPNRAVNEQFF.

CDR3: CASSRQGKTEAFF. The CDR3 coding sequence is TGTGCCAGCAGCAGACAGGGGAAGACTGAAGCTTTCTTT. The chain carries TRBV12-3 or TRBV12-4 and TRBJ1-1; 8 positions agree with TRBD1. This CDR3 is built from 13 residues. The V gene end was trimmed by 6 bases and the J gene end by 5 bases; junction bases not matched to a gene: 5.

The CDR3 loop reads CASSFRQGVGPNEQFF. The CDR3 DNA sequence: TGTGCCAGCAGTTTTCGACAGGGGGTAGGCCCGAATGAGCAGTTCTTC. The chain employs TRBV6-5 and TRBJ2-1; 9 bases align to TRBD1. The length of the CDR3 is 16 residues. Per germline, CDR1 MNHEY and CDR2 SVGAGI. V gave up 4 bases and J gave up 7 bases; unmatched junction bases: 11.

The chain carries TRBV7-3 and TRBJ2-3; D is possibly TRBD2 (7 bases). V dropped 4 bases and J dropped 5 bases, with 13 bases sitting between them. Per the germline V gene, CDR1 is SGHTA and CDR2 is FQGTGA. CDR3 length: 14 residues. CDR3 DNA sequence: TGTGCCAGCAGCTCCTCGGGGGGCGGAGATACGCAGTATTTT. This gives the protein CASSSSGGGDTQYF.